The clone carrying this T cell receptor (beta chain) came up once. Its antigen is currently unknown. The data derive from a study of naive CD8 T cells in extremely preterm neonates. The assay was immunoSEQ multiplex PCR, and TCRdb's table has in-frame clones only and misses some. The sample lists tens of thousands of clones, about 91% seen once, with 0.75% to 0.95% in the top ten. Extremely preterm deliveries at roughly 22-27 weeks of gestation provided the preterm samples. Sorting kept Annexin V-negative CD3+CD8+CD45RA+CCR7+ naive T cells. After removal of 1 base from V and 2 bases from J, the junction contained 4 bases not matched to a gene. Germline assignment: CDR1 SGHTA and CDR2 FQGNSA. This CDR3 spans 15 amino acids. Overall study findings and caveats: iChao1 richness was lowest in preterm neonates, significantly versus all ages. Preterm neonates shared more CDR3 nucleotide sequences (approximately 2.7%) than older groups. Productive template counts varied among preterm samples, a noted limitation. Preterm infants showed shorter CDR3s, fewer N additions and less trimming than older groups.

Sequencing was carried out using naive CD8+ T cells from cord blood. This TCR came from a boy who was born preterm. This chain joins TRBV7-2 and TRBJ2-7, with TRBD2 identical over 8 bases. CDR3: CASSLVGSGAYEQYF. Here the CDR3 DNA reads TGTGCCAGCAGCTTAGTGGGTAGCGGGGCCTACGAGCAGTACTTC.